Listed here are 13 T cell receptor beta chains from one sample, sequenced in a study of blood T cell repertoires in COVID-19. Clones were sequenced by immunoSEQ multiplex PCR, and TCRdb holds only the in-frame ones, with some missing. The sample records 140,000 or so clones, approximately 80% being singletons. The material sequenced was peripheral blood. The receptors here all came from a human donor in a cohort sampled during active COVID-19.

This chain connects TRBV27 to TRBJ1-1; D remains ambiguous. The CDR3 consists of 14 residues. Trimming took off 2 bases at V and 1 base at J, with 8 bases between the two ends. Germline V CDR1 and CDR2: MNHEY, SMNVEV (reference sequence). The CDR3 sequence: CASSLGGRNTEAFF. CDR3 coding DNA: TGTGCCAGCAGTTTAGGAGGTAGGAACACTGAAGCTTTCTTT.

The V and J genes are TRBV19 and TRBJ2-1, with a possible D match to TRBD2 (6 bases). Between the trimmed V and J ends, which lost 3 bases and 7 bases, there was a span of 22 bases. This CDR3 contains 17 residues. Germline values: CDR1 LNHDA, CDR2 SQIVND (reference sequence). In nucleotides, the CDR3 is TGTGCCAGTAGTATGAGTGGAGGAGTGGCCAGCGGGAATGAGCAGTTCTTC. Amino acid sequence: CASSMSGGVASGNEQFF. Filled out from reference TRBV19 and TRBJ2-1, the complete variable domain reads DGGITQSPKYLFRKEGQNVTLSCEQNLNHDAMYWYRQDPGQGLRLIYYSQIVNDFQKGDIAEGYSVSREKKESFPLTVTSAQKNPTAFYLCASSMSGGVASGNEQFFGPGTRLTVL.

V usage is TRBV29-1 and J usage is TRBJ2-2, with 11 positions matching TRBD2. Trimming cost V 1 base and J 7 bases; bases outside gene matches: 8. The CDR3 has 16 residues. Looked up from germline, CDR1 is SQVTM and CDR2 is ANQGSEA. CDR3 protein: CSVEVPLAGVDGELFF. The CDR3 bases are TGCAGCGTTGAAGTCCCACTAGCGGGAGTTGACGGGGAGCTGTTTTTT.

The V gene is TRBV6-5, the J gene TRBJ1-1; 8 positions agree with TRBD1. Trimming removed 6 bases from V and 8 bases from J; junction bases left unmatched: 8. The CDR3 totals 13 residues. Germline V gives CDR1 MNHEY, CDR2 SVGAGI. CDR3 nucleotides: TGTGCCAGCAGCGTTCCGGGACAGGCGGAAGCTTTCTTT. This gives the protein CASSVPGQAEAFF.

The CDR3 DNA sequence: TGCGCCAGCAGCTTGGGGGCTAGCCCGCAAGAGACCCAGTACTTC. Its translation: CASSLGASPQETQYF. The chain has TRBV5-1 and TRBJ2-5; D may be TRBD2 (5 bases). The CDR3 sequence is 15 residues long. V lost 0 bases and J 2 bases, leaving 11 bases between the germline ends. Germline lookup yields CDR1 SGHRS and CDR2 YFSETQ.

The chain employs TRBV11-3 and TRBJ1-1; 10 bases agree with TRBD1. The CDR3 has 16 amino acids. V shed 4 bases, J shed 0 bases, and the junction held 5 bases outside the gene matches. CDR1 is SGHNT, CDR2 YENEEA, per germline. For the CDR3, the DNA is TGTGCCAGCAGCTCAGGACAGGGGGAGGTGAACACTGAAGCTTTCTTT. Translated, it gives CASSSGQGEVNTEAFF.

This clone was recorded at least ten times. This rearrangement joins TRBV5-4 to TRBJ2-5, with D maybe TRBD2 (6 bases). This CDR3 has 13 amino acids. From germline, CDR1 is SGHNT and CDR2 YYREEE (reference sequence). Trimming left V 9 bases short and J 5 bases short, with 17 bases between. The chain's CDR3 is CATQEGSGETQYF. Here the CDR3 DNA reads TGTGCCACCCAGGAGGGGAGTGGGGAGACCCAGTACTTC.

The gene calls are TRBV3-1 (or the pseudogene TRBV3-2) and TRBJ2-5; D may be TRBD2 (6 bases). The V gene's germline CDR1 is LGHDT and CDR2 YNNKEL (reference sequence). V was trimmed by 2 bases and J by 5 bases, leaving 18 bases between them. CDR3 length equals 16 residues. This CDR3 reads CASSQTLGRGGETQYF. The CDR3 nucleotides read TGTGCCAGCAGCCAAACCCTAGGGCGGGGCGGGGAGACCCAGTACTTC.

The chain couples TRBV18 to TRBJ1-1; 7 bases are shared with TRBD1. V lost 3 bases to trimming and J lost 1 base; unmatched junction nucleotides: 5. This CDR3 is built from 15 residues. Germline V CDR1 and CDR2: KGHSH, LQKENI. The DNA for the CDR3 is TGTGCCAGCTCACCTCTGGGGACAGAGAACACTGAAGCTTTCTTT. Protein sequence: CASSPLGTENTEAFF.

J is TRBJ1-2 and V is TRBV5-8; 11 bases are a match to TRBD1. J gave up 3 bases and V 0 bases, and 4 bases lay outside the gene matches. CDR3 length equals 16 residues. From germline, CDR1 is SGHTS and CDR2 YDEGEE. This CDR3 reads CASSLDGTGGDYGYTF. CDR3 DNA sequence: TGTGCCAGCAGCTTGGACGGGACAGGGGGAGACTATGGCTACACCTTC.

This sequence joins TRBV5-1 and TRBJ1-1; TRBD1 might be the D (6 bases). The ends were cut back, 4 bases at V and 0 bases at J, with 16 bases in the middle. Germline assignment: CDR1 SGHRS and CDR2 YFSETQ. The CDR3 extends over 16 amino acids. CDR3 sequence: CASSPGRGAMNTEAFF. The CDR3 DNA follows: TGCGCCAGCAGCCCCGGGAGGGGGGCCATGAACACTGAAGCTTTCTTT. Variable domain in full (rest from reference TRBV5-1 and TRBJ1-1): KAGVTQTPRYLIKTRGQQVTLSCSPISGHRSVSWYQQTPGQGLQFLFEYFSETQRNKGNFPGRFSGRQFSNSRSEMNVSTLELGDSALYLCASSPGRGAMNTEAFFGQGTRLTVV.

The rearrangement links TRBV7-9 to TRBJ2-3; 10 bases align to TRBD2. Germline CDR1 is SEHNR and CDR2 is FQNEAQ (reference sequence). V was clipped by 4 bases and J by 0 bases; unmatched bases: 7. This CDR3 is built from 17 residues. CDR3 protein: CASSSLSGGASTDTQYF. In nucleotides, the CDR3 is TGTGCCAGCAGCTCGTTAAGCGGGGGGGCTAGCACAGATACGCAGTATTTT.

The chain recombines TRBV30 with TRBJ1-5, with TRBD1 matching 9 bases. The CDR3 loop spans 15 amino acids. V was pared by 0 bases and J by 7 bases, with 7 bases of the junction left unmatched. The germline V gene encodes CDR1 GTSNPN and CDR2 SVGIG (reference sequence). The CDR3 nucleotides are TGTGCCTGGAGTGTTGGGGGGACAGGGAGGCAGCCCCAGCATTTT. It yields the protein CAWSVGGTGRQPQHF.